This T cell receptor beta chain emerged from a study of beta chain features in type 1 diabetes. Findings of the study overall: Type 1 diabetes patients had fewer VDJ junction insertions and more deletions. Patients and controls would share equally any PCR tilt toward shorter templates.

Germline CDR1 is KGHSH and CDR2 is LQKENI. The CDR3 consists of 13 residues. Trimming stripped 1 base from V and 6 bases from J, with 7 bases between. On this clone: Antigen unknown.

Approximately 100 mL of blood, on average, came from one heparinised draw per donor. Isolation of CD4+ naive, central memory, regulatory and stem cell-like memory cells was achieved by sorting via CD45RO/CCR7/CD25/CD127/CD95/CD27. What was sequenced were expressed TCRB transcripts, since all of the isolated RNA had been reverse transcribed. Profiled with immunoSEQ multiplex PCR; TCRdb holds only in-frame clones, not every one. This sample yields about 350,000 clones, of which around 20% are seen a single time; under 0.055% belongs to the top ten. V is TRBV18 and J is TRBJ1-5, with D unresolved. Source material: naive CD4+ T cells from blood. This TCR derives from a woman aged 18 to 35 in good health. CDR3 region: CASSPLGAQPQHF. CDR3 sequence (DNA): TGTGCCAGCTCACCACTTGGAGCTCAGCCCCAGCATTTT.